These 6 T cell receptor beta chains originate from one sample sequenced in a study of OX40 agonist ivuxolimab in advanced cancers. The assay was immunoSEQ multiplex PCR, and TCRdb's table has in-frame clones only and misses some. Seen here are more than 20,000 clones, roughly 82% observed once, and the top ten hold approximately 30%. The sample consisted of CD4+ or CD8+ T cells sorted from blood, taken in a trial of the OX40 agonist ivuxolimab. The receptors stem from an adult with an advanced solid tumor such as melanoma, head and neck, liver or kidney cancer.

This clone occurred once. The chain uses TRBV4-1 and TRBJ2-5; D call uncertain. The CDR3 covers 13 residues. Germline-derived CDR1 and CDR2 are MGHRA and YSYEKL. Trimming took off 1 base at V and 0 bases at J, with 3 bases between the two ends. DNA of the CDR3: TGCGCCAGCAGCCAAGGCTACCAAGAGACCCAGTACTTC. The encoded protein is CASSQGYQETQYF.

This chain uses TRBV27 with TRBJ2-7, with a tentative D call TRBD1 (6 bases). Germline-derived CDR1 and CDR2 are MNHEY and SMNVEV (reference sequence). The CDR3 is 15 residues long. Trimming pared 5 bases from V and 2 bases from J, leaving 16 bases between. The CDR3 sequence is CASSADRFLTYEQYF. The CDR3 nucleotides read TGTGCCAGCAGTGCCGACAGGTTCCTCACCTACGAGCAGTACTTC.

The chain links TRBV14 to TRBJ2-3, with D hard to call. V was clipped by 1 base and J by 5 bases, with 7 bases between them. The germline gives CDR1 SGHDN, CDR2 FVKESK. The CDR3 contains 13 residues. CDR3 DNA: TGTGCCAGCAGCCAAGCTCTCCTAGATACGCAGTATTTT. Translated, it gives CASSQALLDTQYF.

This sequence joins TRBV6-5 and TRBJ2-1, with TRBD1 matching 11 bases. Trimming cost V 0 bases and J 9 bases; bases outside gene matches: 4. The CDR3 runs to 15 residues. Per the germline V gene, CDR1 is MNHEY and CDR2 is SVGAGI. CDR3 protein: CASSYSSDRGREQFF. CDR3 bases: TGTGCCAGCAGTTACTCCTCGGACAGGGGGCGTGAGCAGTTCTTC.

CDR3 protein: CASSQVIGFTSTDTQYF. As DNA, the CDR3 is TGCGCCAGCAGCCAAGTAATAGGTTTTACTAGCACAGATACGCAGTATTTT. This chain uses TRBV4-1 with TRBJ2-3; D gene unclear. Germline V gene sequence: CDR1 MGHRA, CDR2 YSYEKL. The CDR3 has 17 amino acids. Trimming stripped 1 base from V and 0 bases from J, with 14 bases between.

The chain is built from TRBV6-1 and TRBJ2-5; D may be TRBD2 (6 bases). The germline gives CDR1 MNHNS, CDR2 SASEGT. The V end lost 1 base, the J end lost 2 bases, and 11 bases lay between the germline ends. The CDR3 runs to 15 residues. CDR3 in amino acids: CASSEGPGTQETQYF. DNA for the CDR3: TGTGCCAGCAGTGAAGGCCCAGGGACTCAAGAGACCCAGTACTTC.